These 25 T cell receptor beta chains share one sample of origin, sequenced in a study of shared clonotypes between healthy human individuals. Using immunoSEQ multiplex PCR, the repertoire was profiled, and TCRdb retains in-frame clones only, with some absent. The data contain over 1.5 million clones, around 98% of them singletons. Sequencing was performed on naive CD4+ T cells sorted from blood. As to subset: CD45RA+ positively selected. All receptors come from a man aged 25-45 years in good health.

Points on this clone: Other DNA sequences of this sample code for an identical CDR3. The chain has TRBV27 and TRBJ2-1, with D possibly TRBD2 on 5 matching bases. The CDR3 sequence is 13 residues long. V dropped 6 bases and J dropped 0 bases, with 6 bases sitting between them. Germline V CDR1 and CDR2: MNHEY, SMNVEV (reference sequence). This CDR3 reads CASRGSSYNEQFF. CDR3 DNA sequence: TGTGCCAGCAGGGGGAGCTCCTACAATGAGCAGTTCTTC.

V gene TRBV27 combines with J gene TRBJ2-3; either TRBD1 or TRBD2 may fit D (6 bases each). Germline CDR1 MNHEY, CDR2 SMNVEV (reference sequence). The CDR3 extends over 17 amino acids. The germline V and J ends were trimmed by 1 base and 6 bases, with 20 bases remaining between them. This CDR3 is CASSLFNTQIGGDTQYF. DNA for the CDR3: TGTGCCAGCAGTTTATTCAATACACAGATAGGGGGGGATACGCAGTATTTT.

The CDR3 here is CSARPNTEAFF. DNA of the CDR3: TGCAGTGCTAGGCCAAACACTGAAGCTTTCTTT. V and J are TRBV20-1 and TRBJ1-1; D ambiguous. The V end lost 3 bases, the J end lost 2 bases, and 4 bases lay between the germline ends. Germline V gene sequence: CDR1 DFQATT, CDR2 SNEGSKA (reference sequence). The CDR3 extends over 11 amino acids.

The V call is TRBV5-1, the J call TRBJ2-1, with D perhaps TRBD2 (6 bases). Germline assignment: CDR1 SGHRS and CDR2 YFSETQ. V was cut by 1 base and J by 4 bases, with 9 bases left in between. The CDR3 is 14 amino acids. The CDR3 nucleotides read TGCGCCAGCAGCTTGACTAGCCCTTACAATGAGCAGTTCTTC. This encodes CASSLTSPYNEQFF.

The V gene is TRBV7-2, the J gene TRBJ2-1, with D possibly being TRBD1 (6 bases). V lost 2 bases and J 0 bases, leaving 8 bases between the germline ends. CDR1 and CDR2 (germline): SGHTA, FQGNSA. This CDR3 is 15 amino acids long. CDR3 coding DNA: TGTGCCAGCAGCTTATTACAGGGCTCCTACAATGAGCAGTTCTTC. It is translated as CASSLLQGSYNEQFF.

The chain carries TRBV11-1 and TRBJ2-7, with 8 bases that match TRBD1. Trimming cost V 5 bases and J 6 bases; bases outside gene matches: 12. Germline V gene lookup returns CDR1 SGHAT and CDR2 FQDESV (reference sequence). This CDR3 is built from 15 residues. CDR3 in DNA: TGTGCCAGCAGCCTCACCTGGACAGGGAATGGCGAGCAGTACTTC. Residues: CASSLTWTGNGEQYF.

Only one count was recorded for this clone. The chain joins TRBV18 to TRBJ2-2; 13 bases map to TRBD2. Germline CDR1 reads KGHSH; CDR2 reads LQKENI. The V gene end was trimmed by 6 bases and the J gene end by 2 bases; junction bases not matched to a gene: 12. The CDR3 has 19 amino acids. The CDR3 sequence: CASSLRTSGSYGNTGELFF. In DNA form, the CDR3 reads TGTGCCAGCTCCCTAAGGACTAGCGGGAGCTATGGTAACACCGGGGAGCTGTTTTTT.

V and J are TRBV18 and TRBJ2-2; D is possibly TRBD2 (6 bases). The CDR3 spans 16 residues. Germline V gene sequence: CDR1 KGHSH, CDR2 LQKENI. Between the trimmed V and J ends, which lost 1 base and 3 bases, there was a span of 12 bases. The CDR3 sequence: CASSPLSGTDTGELFF. In nucleotides, the CDR3 is TGTGCCAGCTCACCACTGTCCGGGACTGACACCGGGGAGCTGTTTTTT.

The chain is built from TRBV7-8 and TRBJ2-7; D is undetermined. The CDR3 spans 15 residues. Germline lookup yields CDR1 SGHVS and CDR2 FQNEAQ. Trimming removed 5 bases from V and 1 base from J, with 15 bases in between. The CDR3, as DNA: TGTGCCAGCAGCCCCCAGCGACCGCCTTCCTACGAGCAGTACTTC. Translated: CASSPQRPPSYEQYF.

The CDR3 DNA reads as TGTGCCAGCAGCTTGGAACCGACAGGGGAATCCTACGAGCAGTACTTC. It encodes CASSLEPTGESYEQYF. The chain recombines TRBV5-6 with TRBJ2-7; 8 positions match TRBD1. J gave up 1 base and V 0 bases, and 6 bases lay outside the gene matches. The germline V gene has CDR1 SGHDT and CDR2 YYEEEE. The CDR3 is 16 residues long.

The chain is built from TRBV5-1 and TRBJ2-4; no reliable D call. Germline V gene sequence: CDR1 SGHRS, CDR2 YFSETQ. CDR3 length: 13 residues. V gave up 0 bases and J gave up 8 bases, with 9 bases separating them. Here the CDR3 reads CASSLEADDIQYF. The CDR3 DNA sequence: TGCGCCAGCAGCTTGGAGGCAGACGACATTCAGTACTTC.

The chain joins TRBV7-9 to TRBJ2-3; D is perhaps TRBD1 (6 bases). Trimming cost V 11 bases and J 0 bases, with 18 bases left between them. The CDR3 is made up of 15 amino acids. From germline, CDR1 is SEHNR and CDR2 FQNEAQ (reference sequence). The CDR3 reads CAGEPGQQSTDTQYF. The DNA for the CDR3 is TGTGCCGGAGAACCTGGACAGCAGAGCACAGATACGCAGTATTTT.

The genes are TRBV27 and TRBJ2-7, with a tentative D call TRBD2 (5 bases). The CDR3 runs to 14 residues. Trimming left V 5 bases short and J 3 bases short, with 14 bases between. From germline, CDR1 is MNHEY and CDR2 SMNVEV (reference sequence). The DNA for the CDR3 is TGTGCCAGCAGTCCGTCGGGGAGTTACTACGAGCAGTACTTC. It specifies CASSPSGSYYEQYF.

Remarks on this clone: Other DNA sequences in the sample encode the same CDR3. V is TRBV5-1 and J is TRBJ1-1; perhaps TRBD1 as D (5 bases). V lost 2 bases, J lost 0 bases, and 8 bases lay in between. The CDR3 sequence is 14 residues long. Germline V gives CDR1 SGHRS, CDR2 YFSETQ. DNA for the CDR3: TGCGCCAGCAGCTTATCCAGGGTGAACACTGAAGCTTTCTTT. This translates into CASSLSRVNTEAFF.

V and J are TRBV28 and TRBJ2-3, with 10 bases fitting TRBD2. CDR1 is MDHEN, CDR2 SYDVKM, per germline. The CDR3 is 16 residues long. Unmatched junction bases numbered 6, after V lost 4 bases and J lost 2 bases. Written as DNA, the CDR3 is TGTGCCAGCAGTTCGGCAGCGGGGGGGGACACAGATACGCAGTATTTT. Translating gives CASSSAAGGDTDTQYF.

The rearrangement uses TRBV9 and TRBJ2-7; D is uncertain. CDR3 length: 15 residues. Germline assignment: CDR1 SGDLS and CDR2 YYNGEE. With 2 bases removed from V and 5 bases from J, the gap between germline ends came to 17 bases. The CDR3 spells CASSVEFGLGHEQYF. CDR3 coding DNA: TGTGCCAGCAGCGTCGAATTCGGGCTTGGCCACGAGCAGTACTTC. Using reference TRBV9 and TRBJ2-7 for the parts outside the CDR3, the full variable domain is DSGVTQTPKHLITATGQRVTLRCSPRSGDLSVYWYQQSLDQGLQFLIQYYNGEERAKGNILERFSAQQFPDLHSELNLSSLELGDSALYFCASSVEFGLGHEQYFGPGTRLTVT.

This chain uses TRBV28 with TRBJ2-7, with 12 bases matching TRBD2. The junction had 7 bases not matched to a gene; V was cut back by 10 bases and J by 6 bases. CDR3 length: 13 residues. CDR1 is MDHEN, CDR2 SYDVKM, per germline. The CDR3 DNA is TGTGCCATCATAGGACTAGCGGGAAGCGAGCAGTACTTC. It codes for CAIIGLAGSEQYF.

The rearrangement joins TRBV15 to TRBJ2-3; the D gene is possibly TRBD2 (5 bases). CDR1 is LNHNV, CDR2 YYDKDF, per germline (reference sequence). The CDR3 loop spans 16 amino acids. Trimming pared 1 base from V and 4 bases from J, leaving 15 bases between. CDR3 sequence (DNA): TGTGCCACCAGCAGAGTAGGCGGGCGCCGAGCAGATACGCAGTATTTT. This translates into CATSRVGGRRADTQYF.

The chain recombines TRBV7-2 with TRBJ1-1; D is undetermined. This CDR3 is 14 amino acids long. The ends were cut back, 3 bases at V and 3 bases at J, with 11 bases in the middle. CDR1 and CDR2 (germline): SGHTA, FQGNSA. CDR3: CASSLGAYDTEAFF. The CDR3 DNA sequence: TGTGCCAGCAGCTTGGGAGCATACGACACTGAAGCTTTCTTT.

In DNA form, the CDR3 reads TGCGCCAGCCGGAAAGAAGCGGGGGCAGGCACCGGGGAGCTGTTTTTT. Residues: CASRKEAGAGTGELFF. The chain links TRBV5-1 to TRBJ2-2; the match to TRBD2 covers 8 bases. V lost 7 bases to trimming and J lost 4 bases; unmatched junction nucleotides: 12. CDR1 and CDR2 from the germline V gene are SGHRS and YFSETQ. The CDR3 has 16 amino acids.

The rearrangement uses TRBV7-9 and TRBJ1-1, with 7 bases fitting TRBD1. Germline CDR1 and CDR2: SEHNR and FQNEAQ (reference sequence). V trimming: 5 bases; J trimming: 3 bases; junction bases outside the gene matches: 6. The CDR3 totals 14 residues. The CDR3 here is CASSQRQGDTEAFF. As DNA, the CDR3 is TGTGCCAGCAGCCAAAGACAGGGAGACACTGAAGCTTTCTTT.

This clone is a singleton in its sample. This chain joins TRBV9 and TRBJ1-1, with D possibly being TRBD1 (6 bases). Germline loops: CDR1 SGDLS, CDR2 YYNGEE. The CDR3 contains 16 residues. The V and J ends lost 0 bases and 2 bases respectively, with 14 bases between them. The CDR3 sequence: CASSVGRDRSNTEAFF. As DNA, the CDR3 is TGTGCCAGCAGCGTAGGTCGCGACAGGAGTAACACTGAAGCTTTCTTT. Variable domain in full (rest from reference TRBV9 and TRBJ1-1): DSGVTQTPKHLITATGQRVTLRCSPRSGDLSVYWYQQSLDQGLQFLIQYYNGEERAKGNILERFSAQQFPDLHSELNLSSLELGDSALYFCASSVGRDRSNTEAFFGQGTRLTVV.

The rearrangement uses TRBV18 and TRBJ2-7; tentatively, D is TRBD2 (5 bases). The CDR3 is 15 residues long. V lost 3 bases and J lost 4, with 16 bases in between. CDR1 is KGHSH, CDR2 LQKENI, per germline. Here the CDR3 reads CASSPYQRADYEQYF. The DNA of the CDR3 is TGTGCCAGCTCACCCTACCAACGAGCGGATTACGAGCAGTACTTC.

This chain connects TRBV27 to TRBJ1-2; 7 nucleotides match TRBD1. The length of the CDR3 is 16 residues. Losses at the gene ends were 6 bases for V and 3 bases for J; bases not matched to a gene: 13. Germline CDR1 MNHEY, CDR2 SMNVEV (reference sequence). The CDR3 DNA reads as TGTGCCAGCAGCACGCTAATGACAGGGAAGGACTATGGCTACACCTTC. Residues: CASSTLMTGKDYGYTF.

V usage is TRBV27 and J usage is TRBJ2-3; 7 bases map to TRBD1. Germline CDR1 reads MNHEY; CDR2 reads SMNVEV (reference sequence). This CDR3 spans 17 amino acids. Trimming took 5 bases from V and 4 from J; bases not matched to a gene: 15. The CDR3 here is CASSRPDRERPADTQYF. The CDR3 coding sequence is TGTGCCAGCAGTCGCCCAGACAGGGAGAGGCCGGCAGATACGCAGTATTTT.